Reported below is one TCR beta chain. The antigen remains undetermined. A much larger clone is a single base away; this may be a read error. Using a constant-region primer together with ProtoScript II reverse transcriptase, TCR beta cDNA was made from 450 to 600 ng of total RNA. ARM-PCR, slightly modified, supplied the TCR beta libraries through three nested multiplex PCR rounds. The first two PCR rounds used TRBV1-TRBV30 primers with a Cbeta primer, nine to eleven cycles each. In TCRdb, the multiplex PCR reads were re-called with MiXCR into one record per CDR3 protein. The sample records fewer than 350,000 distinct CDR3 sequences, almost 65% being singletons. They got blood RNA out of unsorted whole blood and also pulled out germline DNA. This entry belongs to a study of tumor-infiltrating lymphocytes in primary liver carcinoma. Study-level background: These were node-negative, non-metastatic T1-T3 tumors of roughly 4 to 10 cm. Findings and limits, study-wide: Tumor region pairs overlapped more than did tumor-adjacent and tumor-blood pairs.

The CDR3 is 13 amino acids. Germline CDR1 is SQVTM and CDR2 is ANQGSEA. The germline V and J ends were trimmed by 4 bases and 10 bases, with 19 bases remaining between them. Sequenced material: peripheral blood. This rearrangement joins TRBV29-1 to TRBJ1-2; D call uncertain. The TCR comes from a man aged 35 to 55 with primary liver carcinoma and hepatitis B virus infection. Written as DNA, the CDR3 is TGCAGCGTTGCGTCTCTTTCGAGGGTTGACTACACCTTC. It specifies CSVASLSRVDYTF. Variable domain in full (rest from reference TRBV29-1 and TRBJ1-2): SAVISQKPSRDICQRGTSLTIQCQVDSQVTMMFWYRQQPGQSLTLIATANQGSEATYESGFVIDKFPISRPNLTFSTLTVSNMSPEDSSIYLCSVASLSRVDYTFGSGTRLTVV.